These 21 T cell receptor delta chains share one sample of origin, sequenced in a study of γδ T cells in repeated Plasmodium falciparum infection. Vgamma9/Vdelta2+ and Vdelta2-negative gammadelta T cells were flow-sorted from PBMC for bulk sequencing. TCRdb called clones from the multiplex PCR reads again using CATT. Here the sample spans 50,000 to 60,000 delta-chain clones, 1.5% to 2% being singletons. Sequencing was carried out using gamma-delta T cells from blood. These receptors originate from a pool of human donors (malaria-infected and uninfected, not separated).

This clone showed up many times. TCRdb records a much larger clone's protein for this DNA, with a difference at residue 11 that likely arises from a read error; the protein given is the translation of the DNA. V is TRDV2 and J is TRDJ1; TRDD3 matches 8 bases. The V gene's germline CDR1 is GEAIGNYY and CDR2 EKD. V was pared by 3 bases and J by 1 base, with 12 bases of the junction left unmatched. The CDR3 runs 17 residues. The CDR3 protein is CACDPLGDLERTDKLIF. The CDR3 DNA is TGTGCCTGTGACCCTCTGGGGGACCTAGAGCGCACCGATAAACTCATCTTT.

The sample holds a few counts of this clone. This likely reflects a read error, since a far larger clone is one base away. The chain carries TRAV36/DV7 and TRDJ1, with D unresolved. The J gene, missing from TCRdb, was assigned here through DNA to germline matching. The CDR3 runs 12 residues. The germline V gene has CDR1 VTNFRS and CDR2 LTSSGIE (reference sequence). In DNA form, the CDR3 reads TGTGCTGTAAGAGGAACAACCGACAAACTCATCTTT. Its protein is CAVRGTTDKLIF.

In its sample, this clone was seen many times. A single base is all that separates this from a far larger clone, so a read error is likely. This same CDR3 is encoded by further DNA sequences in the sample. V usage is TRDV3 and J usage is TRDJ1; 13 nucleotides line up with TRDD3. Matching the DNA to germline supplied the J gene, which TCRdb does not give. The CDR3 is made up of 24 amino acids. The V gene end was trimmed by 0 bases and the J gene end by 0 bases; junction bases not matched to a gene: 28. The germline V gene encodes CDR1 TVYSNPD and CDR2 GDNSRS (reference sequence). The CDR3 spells CAFSYPSYLGDVLGDTLYTDKLIF. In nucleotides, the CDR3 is TGTGCCTTTAGCTACCCCTCCTACTTAGGGGATGTACTGGGGGATACGCTGTACACCGATAAACTCATCTTT.

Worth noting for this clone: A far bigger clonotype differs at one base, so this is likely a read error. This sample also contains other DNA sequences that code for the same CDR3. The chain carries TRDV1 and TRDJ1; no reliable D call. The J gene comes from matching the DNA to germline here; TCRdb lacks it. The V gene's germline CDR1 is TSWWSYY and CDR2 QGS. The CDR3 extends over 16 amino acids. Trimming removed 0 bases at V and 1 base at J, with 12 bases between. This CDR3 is CALGELIRGGTDKLIF. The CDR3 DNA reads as TGTGCTCTTGGGGAACTAATCCGGGGCGGCACCGATAAACTCATCTTT.

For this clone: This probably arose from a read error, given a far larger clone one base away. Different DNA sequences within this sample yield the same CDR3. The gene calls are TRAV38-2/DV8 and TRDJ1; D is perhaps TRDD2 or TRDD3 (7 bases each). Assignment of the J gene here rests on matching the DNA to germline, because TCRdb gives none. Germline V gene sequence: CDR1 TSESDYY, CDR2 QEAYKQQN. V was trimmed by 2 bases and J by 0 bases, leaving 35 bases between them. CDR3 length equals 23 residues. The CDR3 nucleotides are TGTGCTTATAGGAGTTTCAGGCACAACTTCCTATGTCCTCTCTGGGGGTACACCGATAAACTCATCTTT. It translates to CAYRSFRHNFLCPLWGYTDKLIF.

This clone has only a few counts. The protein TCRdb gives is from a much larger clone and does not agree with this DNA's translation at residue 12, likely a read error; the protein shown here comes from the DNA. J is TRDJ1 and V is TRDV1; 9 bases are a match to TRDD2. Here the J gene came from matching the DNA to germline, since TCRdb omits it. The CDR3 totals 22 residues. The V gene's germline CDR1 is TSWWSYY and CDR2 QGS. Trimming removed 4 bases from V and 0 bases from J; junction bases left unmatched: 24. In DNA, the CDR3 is TGTGCTCTTGGGGGTCCCGCCTTCCTACGAAACGGGGGATGGAGGTACACCGATAAACTCATCTTT. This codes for CALGGPAFLRNGGWRYTDKLIF.

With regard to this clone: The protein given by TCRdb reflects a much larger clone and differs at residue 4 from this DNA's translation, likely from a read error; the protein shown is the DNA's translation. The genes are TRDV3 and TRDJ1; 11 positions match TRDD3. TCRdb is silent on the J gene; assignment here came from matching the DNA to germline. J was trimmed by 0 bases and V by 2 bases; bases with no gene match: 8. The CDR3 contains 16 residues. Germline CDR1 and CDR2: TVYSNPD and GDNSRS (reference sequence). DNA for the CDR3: TGTGCCTTTGGCCTTGGGGGATACGGTTACACCGATAAACTCATCTTT. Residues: CAFGLGGYGYTDKLIF.

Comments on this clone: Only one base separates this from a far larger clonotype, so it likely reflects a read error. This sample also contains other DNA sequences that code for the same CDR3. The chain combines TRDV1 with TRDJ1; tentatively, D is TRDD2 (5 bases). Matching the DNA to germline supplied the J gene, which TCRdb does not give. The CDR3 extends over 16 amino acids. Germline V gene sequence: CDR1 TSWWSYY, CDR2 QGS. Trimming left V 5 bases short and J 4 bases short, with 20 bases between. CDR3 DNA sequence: TGTGCTCTTGGGACTTCCCTAGCGTACCCCTACGATAAACTCATCTTT. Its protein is CALGTSLAYPYDKLIF.

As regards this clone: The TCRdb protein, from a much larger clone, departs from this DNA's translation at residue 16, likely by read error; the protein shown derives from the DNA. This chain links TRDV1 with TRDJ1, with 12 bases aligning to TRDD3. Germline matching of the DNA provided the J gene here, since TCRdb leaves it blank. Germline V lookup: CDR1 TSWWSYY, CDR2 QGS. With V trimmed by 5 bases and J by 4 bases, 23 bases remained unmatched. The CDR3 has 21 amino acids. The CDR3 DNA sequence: TGTGCTCTTGGGCATATCCAGCCCTACTGGGGGATACAGGGTATGATCGATAAACTCATCTTT. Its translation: CALGHIQPYWGIQGMIDKLIF.

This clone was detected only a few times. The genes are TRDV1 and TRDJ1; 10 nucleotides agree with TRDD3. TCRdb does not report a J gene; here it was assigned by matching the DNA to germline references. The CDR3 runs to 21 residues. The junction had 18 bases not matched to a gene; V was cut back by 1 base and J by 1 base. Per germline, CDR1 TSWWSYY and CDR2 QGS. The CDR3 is CALGERPTLRTGGCGTDKLIF. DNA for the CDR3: TGTGCTCTTGGGGAACGGCCTACCCTTCGTACTGGGGGATGCGGCACCGATAAACTCATCTTT.

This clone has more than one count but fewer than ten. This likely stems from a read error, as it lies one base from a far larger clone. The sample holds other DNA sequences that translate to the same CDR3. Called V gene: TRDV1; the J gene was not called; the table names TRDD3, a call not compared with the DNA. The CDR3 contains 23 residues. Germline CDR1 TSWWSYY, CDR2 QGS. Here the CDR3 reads CALGELKSFGCRPTQRSTDKLIF. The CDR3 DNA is TGTGCTCTTGGGGAACTAAAATCTTTTGGTTGTAGGCCGACCCAGCGTTCAACCGATAAGCTCATCTTT.

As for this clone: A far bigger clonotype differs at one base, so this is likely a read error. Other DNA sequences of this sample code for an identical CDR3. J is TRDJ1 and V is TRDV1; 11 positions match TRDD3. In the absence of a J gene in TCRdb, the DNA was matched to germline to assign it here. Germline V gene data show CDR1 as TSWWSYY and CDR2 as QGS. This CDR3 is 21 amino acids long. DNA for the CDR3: TGTGCCCTTGGGGACTCATTCCTACTCTGGGGGATACAGGGGTACACCGATAAACTCATCTTT. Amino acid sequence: CALGDSFLLWGIQGYTDKLIF.

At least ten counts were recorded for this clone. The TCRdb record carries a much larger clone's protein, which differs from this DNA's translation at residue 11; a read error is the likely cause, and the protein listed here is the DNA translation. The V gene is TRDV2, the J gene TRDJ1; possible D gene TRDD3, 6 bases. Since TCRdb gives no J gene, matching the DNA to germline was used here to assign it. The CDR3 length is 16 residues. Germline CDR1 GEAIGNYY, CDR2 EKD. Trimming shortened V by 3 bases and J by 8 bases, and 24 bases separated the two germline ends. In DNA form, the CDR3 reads TGTGCCTGTGACGCCGTTGGTCAGATACGCGCGGGAAAACTCATCTTT. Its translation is CACDAVGQIRAGKLIF.

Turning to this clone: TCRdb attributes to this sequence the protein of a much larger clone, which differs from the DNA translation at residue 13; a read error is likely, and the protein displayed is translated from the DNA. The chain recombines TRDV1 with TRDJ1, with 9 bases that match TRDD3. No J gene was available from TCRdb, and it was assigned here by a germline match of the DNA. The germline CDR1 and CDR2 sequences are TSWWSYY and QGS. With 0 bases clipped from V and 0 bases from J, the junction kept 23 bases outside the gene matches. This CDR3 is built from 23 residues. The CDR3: CALGELSFPTVRPLGENTDKLIF. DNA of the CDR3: TGTGCTCTTGGGGAACTAAGCTTCCCTACGGTACGTCCACTGGGGGAAAACACCGATAAACTCATCTTT.

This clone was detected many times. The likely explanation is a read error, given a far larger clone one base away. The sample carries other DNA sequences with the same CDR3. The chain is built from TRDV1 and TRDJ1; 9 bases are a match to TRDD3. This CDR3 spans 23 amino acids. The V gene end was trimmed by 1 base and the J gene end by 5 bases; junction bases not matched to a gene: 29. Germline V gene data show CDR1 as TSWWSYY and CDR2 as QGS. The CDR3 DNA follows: TGTGCTCTTGGGGAACAAGTTTTCCTTTCATTTCCACTGGGGGACCGTTGCACTGATAAACTCATCTTT. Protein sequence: CALGEQVFLSFPLGDRCTDKLIF.

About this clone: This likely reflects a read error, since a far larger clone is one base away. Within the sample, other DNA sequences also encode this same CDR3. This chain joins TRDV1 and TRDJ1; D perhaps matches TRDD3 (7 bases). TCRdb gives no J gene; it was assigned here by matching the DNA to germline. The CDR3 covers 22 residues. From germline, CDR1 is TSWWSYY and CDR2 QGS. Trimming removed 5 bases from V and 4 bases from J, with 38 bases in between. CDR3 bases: TGTGCTCTTGGGCCCGCCCTCTTCCTCGGACTACTGGGGACGCCGGGAGGCGATAAACTCATCTTT. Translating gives CALGPALFLGLLGTPGGDKLIF.

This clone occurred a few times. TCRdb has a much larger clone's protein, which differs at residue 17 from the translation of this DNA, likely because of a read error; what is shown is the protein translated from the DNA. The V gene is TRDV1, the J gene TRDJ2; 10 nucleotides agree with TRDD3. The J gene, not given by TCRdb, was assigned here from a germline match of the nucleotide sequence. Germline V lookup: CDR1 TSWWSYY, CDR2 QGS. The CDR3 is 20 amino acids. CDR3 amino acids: CALGERTWDWGMGLTARLFF. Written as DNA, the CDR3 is TGTGCTCTTGGGGAACGGACCTGGGACTGGGGGATGGGTTTGACAGCACGACTCTTCTTT.

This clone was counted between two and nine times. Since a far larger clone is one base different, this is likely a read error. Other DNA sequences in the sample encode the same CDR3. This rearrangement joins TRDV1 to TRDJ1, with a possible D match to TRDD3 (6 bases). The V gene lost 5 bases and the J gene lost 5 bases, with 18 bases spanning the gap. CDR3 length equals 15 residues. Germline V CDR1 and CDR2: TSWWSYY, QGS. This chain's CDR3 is CALGRIGGNRDKLIF. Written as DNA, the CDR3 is TGTGCTCTTGGGAGGATCGGGGGGAACCGTGATAAACTCATCTTT.

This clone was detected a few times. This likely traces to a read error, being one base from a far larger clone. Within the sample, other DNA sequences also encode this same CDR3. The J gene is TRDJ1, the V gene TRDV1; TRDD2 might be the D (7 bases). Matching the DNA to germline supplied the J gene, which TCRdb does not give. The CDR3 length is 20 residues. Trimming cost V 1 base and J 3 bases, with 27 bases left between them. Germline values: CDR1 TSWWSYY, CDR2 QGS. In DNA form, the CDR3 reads TGTGCTCTTGGGGAACCCTTGGCCTTCCTCAATACTGGGACTGCCGATAAACTCATCTTT. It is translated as CALGEPLAFLNTGTADKLIF.

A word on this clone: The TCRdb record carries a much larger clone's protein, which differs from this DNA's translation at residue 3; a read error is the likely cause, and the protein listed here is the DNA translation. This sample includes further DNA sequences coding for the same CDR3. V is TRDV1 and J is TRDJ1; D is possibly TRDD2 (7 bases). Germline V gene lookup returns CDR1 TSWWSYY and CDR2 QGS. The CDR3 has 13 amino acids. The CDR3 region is CAPGEVPTNKLIF. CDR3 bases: TGTGCTCCTGGGGAAGTTCCTACGAATAAACTCATCTTT.

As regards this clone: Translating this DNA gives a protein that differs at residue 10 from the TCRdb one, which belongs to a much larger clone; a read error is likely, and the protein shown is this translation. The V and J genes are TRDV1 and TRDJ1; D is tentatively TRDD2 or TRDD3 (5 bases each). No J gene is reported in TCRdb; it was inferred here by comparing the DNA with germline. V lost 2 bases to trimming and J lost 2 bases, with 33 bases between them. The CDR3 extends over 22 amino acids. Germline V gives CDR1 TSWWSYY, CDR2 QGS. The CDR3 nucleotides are TGTGCTCTTGGGGAATGTTATTTTCCTCCCTTGAAAACTCTGGGCAAAACCGATAAACTCATCTTT. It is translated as CALGECYFPPLKTLGKTDKLIF.